The 19 T cell receptor beta chains below come from one sample, sequenced in a study of CD8 T cells in Susac syndrome. Reverse transcription of about 0.5 to 1 ug RNA was performed with random hexamers. TCRdb re-called the immunoSEQ multiplex PCR reads through MiXCR, storing one row per CDR3 protein. This table holds under 200,000 distinct CDR3 sequences, about 94% found once. Sequencing was carried out using CD4+ T cells from PBMCs. These receptors were collected from a human donor in good health.

This clonotype has just one count. The V call is TRBV30, the J call TRBJ2-5, with D possibly matching TRBD1 (5 bases). CDR3 size: 12 residues. Germline CDR1 and CDR2: GTSNPN and SVGIG (reference sequence). V gave up 4 bases and J gave up 2 bases, with 8 bases separating them. The CDR3 spells CAWTGQQETQYF. In nucleotides, the CDR3 is TGTGCCTGGACAGGGCAACAAGAGACCCAGTACTTC. The full variable domain, its missing parts supplied by reference TRBV30 and TRBJ2-5, is SQTIHQWPATLVQPVGSPLSLECTVEGTSNPNLYWYRQAAGRGLQLLFYSVGIGQISSEVPQNLSASRPQDRQFILSSKKLLLSDSGFYLCAWTGQQETQYFGPGTRLLVL.

V is TRBV6-2 or TRBV6-3 and J is TRBJ2-7, with D perhaps TRBD1 (6 bases). This CDR3 spans 15 amino acids. Germline V lookup: CDR1 MNHEY, CDR2 SVGEGT. V shed 5 bases and J shed 0 bases, with 14 bases lying between them. This CDR3 reads CASSNSRDISYEQYV. CDR3 nucleotide sequence: TGTGCCAGCAGTAATTCCCGGGACATCTCCTACGAGCAGTACGTC.

CDR3 sequence: CASSLRQRLGYTF. CDR3 DNA sequence: TGTGCCAGCAGCCTCCGACAGCGCTTGGGCTACACCTTC. The gene calls are TRBV3-1 and TRBJ1-2, with D maybe TRBD1 (5 bases). Germline V gene sequence: CDR1 LGHDT, CDR2 YNNKEL (reference sequence). The CDR3 is 13 amino acids. Trimming left V 4 bases short and J 8 bases short, with 14 bases between.

The V call is TRBV7-2, the J call TRBJ2-1, with a weak D call TRBD1 (6 bases). V was shortened by 1 base and J by 10 bases, with 11 bases between the two germline ends. The CDR3 spans 13 residues. The germline CDR1 and CDR2 sequences are SGHTA and FQGNSA. CDR3 DNA: TGTGCCAGCAGCTTAGTACAGGGTAAGGAGCAGTTCTTC. Its protein product is CASSLVQGKEQFF.

This rearrangement joins TRBV15 to TRBJ2-3; TRBD2 might be the D (5 bases). V lost 0 bases and J lost 2, with 15 bases in between. This CDR3 has 17 residues. Germline values: CDR1 LNHNV, CDR2 YYDKDF (reference sequence). The CDR3 DNA follows: TGTGCCACCAGCAGAGATTACGGTCGGACTTACACAGATACGCAGTATTTT. The encoded protein is CATSRDYGRTYTDTQYF.

This CDR3 is CASTGTVKRNTIYF. The CDR3 DNA reads TGTGCCAGCACCGGGACAGTTAAACGAAACACCATATATTTT. J is TRBJ1-3 and V is TRBV7-8, with 7 bases aligning to TRBD1. Germline V lookup: CDR1 SGHVS, CDR2 FQNEAQ. The CDR3 has 14 amino acids. The ends lost 7 bases at V and 5 bases at J; junction bases unmatched: 8.

The genes are TRBV7-6 and TRBJ1-5, with D uncertain. There are 14 residues in the CDR3. Trimming pared 2 bases from V and 2 bases from J, leaving 7 bases between. CDR1 is SGHVS and CDR2 is FNYEAQ in the germline V gene. DNA of the CDR3: TGTGCCAGCAGCTTATCCATGGGCAATCAGCCCCAGCATTTT. Protein sequence: CASSLSMGNQPQHF.

J is TRBJ2-5 and V is TRBV30; D gene ambiguous. V was trimmed by 3 bases and J by 4 bases, leaving 9 bases between them. Germline V gene sequence: CDR1 GTSNPN, CDR2 SVGIG (reference sequence). CDR3 size: 12 residues. DNA of the CDR3: TGTGCCTGGAGGGGTCCTTTAGAGACCCAGTACTTC. Translation: CAWRGPLETQYF. The full variable domain, with the rest looked up from reference TRBV30 and TRBJ2-5, is SQTIHQWPATLVQPVGSPLSLECTVEGTSNPNLYWYRQAAGRGLQLLFYSVGIGQISSEVPQNLSASRPQDRQFILSSKKLLLSDSGFYLCAWRGPLETQYFGPGTRLLVL.

This chain links TRBV29-1 with TRBJ1-1; D remains unclear. The germline CDR1 and CDR2 sequences are SQVTM and ANQGSEA. The CDR3 loop spans 10 amino acids. V was cut by 3 bases and J by 5 bases, with 4 bases left in between. CDR3 amino acids: CSVERTEAFF. Written as DNA, the CDR3 is TGCAGCGTTGAGAGGACTGAAGCTTTCTTT. Supplemented by reference TRBV29-1 and TRBJ1-1, the full variable domain reads SAVISQKPSRDICQRGTSLTIQCQVDSQVTMMFWYRQQPGQSLTLIATANQGSEATYESGFVIDKFPISRPNLTFSTLTVSNMSPEDSSIYLCSVERTEAFFGQGTRLTVV.

V gene TRBV6-5 combines with J gene TRBJ2-7; D is possibly TRBD1 (7 bases). The CDR3 extends over 15 amino acids. Germline-derived CDR1 and CDR2 are MNHEY and SVGAGI. Trimming took off 0 bases at V and 0 bases at J, with 9 bases between the two ends. CDR3 DNA: TGTGCCAGCAGTTACTCGCGGGACAGCTCCTACGAGCAGTACGTC. As protein: CASSYSRDSSYEQYV.

V is TRBV9 and J is TRBJ1-1; D unclear. The V end was cut by 4 bases, the J end by 1 base, with 8 bases between. Germline values: CDR1 SGDLS, CDR2 YYNGEE. CDR3 length equals 13 residues. The CDR3 reads CASSPRQNTEAFF. CDR3 sequence (DNA): TGTGCCAGCAGCCCTCGACAGAACACTGAAGCTTTCTTT. Drawing the rest from reference TRBV9 and TRBJ1-1, the complete variable domain is DSGVTQTPKHLITATGQRVTLRCSPRSGDLSVYWYQQSLDQGLQFLIQYYNGEERAKGNILERFSAQQFPDLHSELNLSSLELGDSALYFCASSPRQNTEAFFGQGTRLTVV.

The chain couples TRBV6-5 to TRBJ1-5, with D unresolved. Looked up from germline, CDR1 is MNHEY and CDR2 is SVGAGI. The CDR3 totals 17 residues. Trimming took off 2 bases at V and 4 bases at J, with 18 bases between the two ends. The CDR3 sequence is CASSYSTPGGGNQPQHF. The DNA for the CDR3 is TGTGCCAGCAGTTACAGCACTCCGGGAGGAGGGAATCAGCCCCAGCATTTT.

This clonotype was counted a single time. This sequence joins TRBV4-1 and TRBJ2-7; D ambiguous. CDR3 size: 13 residues. Germline V gene sequence: CDR1 MGHRA, CDR2 YSYEKL. Trimming left V 1 base short and J 3 bases short, with 7 bases between. The DNA of the CDR3 is TGCGCCAGCAGCCAAGGGAACAGCTACGAGCAGTACTTC. Translating gives CASSQGNSYEQYF.

This CDR3 reads CASSIGDRGQETQYF. DNA of the CDR3: TGTGCCAGTAGTATAGGAGACAGGGGGCAAGAGACCCAGTACTTC. The gene calls are TRBV19 and TRBJ2-5; TRBD1 agrees at 9 bases. The CDR3 loop spans 15 amino acids. Germline V gene sequence: CDR1 LNHDA, CDR2 SQIVND (reference sequence). V lost 1 base, J lost 2 bases, and 2 bases stayed unmatched.

The genes are TRBV29-1 and TRBJ2-5, with D unresolved. The V and J ends lost 3 bases and 5 bases respectively, with 7 bases between them. The CDR3 is 11 amino acids. Looked up from germline, CDR1 is SQVTM and CDR2 is ANQGSEA. CDR3 amino acids: CSVEAAETQYF. The DNA for the CDR3 is TGCAGCGTTGAGGCCGCGGAGACCCAGTACTTC. The full variable domain, with the rest looked up from reference TRBV29-1 and TRBJ2-5, is SAVISQKPSRDICQRGTSLTIQCQVDSQVTMMFWYRQQPGQSLTLIATANQGSEATYESGFVIDKFPISRPNLTFSTLTVSNMSPEDSSIYLCSVEAAETQYFGPGTRLLVL.

V gene TRBV21-1 combines with J gene TRBJ2-1; no check of the table's D call, TRBD1, against the DNA was made. TRBV21-1 is noted as a pseudogene. The CDR3 has 11 residues. CDR3 DNA: TGTGCCAGCAGGGGGGACAATGAGCAGTTCTTC. It specifies CASRGDNEQFF.

V gene TRBV2 combines with J gene TRBJ1-2; TRBD1 aligns across 7 bases. The CDR3 contains 14 residues. With V trimmed by 5 bases and J by 2 bases, 5 bases remained unmatched. CDR1 is SNHLY, CDR2 FYNNEI, per germline. CDR3 DNA: TGTGCCAGCAGTCCGGGACAGATCAACTATGGCTACACCTTC. Its translation is CASSPGQINYGYTF.

The CDR3 protein is CASSLIGLGYTF. The CDR3 DNA reads TGTGCCAGCAGCTTAATAGGGTTGGGCTACACCTTC. The chain is built from TRBV13 and TRBJ1-2; D remains ambiguous. Trimming stripped 2 bases from V and 8 bases from J, with 9 bases between. CDR1 and CDR2 (germline): PRHDT, FYEKMQ (reference sequence). This CDR3 has 12 amino acids.

V and J are TRBV2 and TRBJ1-2; no definite D call. V was trimmed by 4 bases and J by 6 bases, leaving 6 bases between them. The CDR3 has 11 amino acids. Germline values: CDR1 SNHLY, CDR2 FYNNEI. CDR3 region: CASSVRDGYTF. CDR3 nucleotides: TGTGCCAGCAGTGTTAGAGATGGCTACACCTTC.